The present T cell receptor beta chain was sequenced within a study of post-analysis software for immune sequencing data. Study-level background: Disease courses included relapsing-remitting, secondary progressive and progressive-relapsing multiple sclerosis. Study conclusions and caveats: With TRBV5-6, TRBV5-1 and TRBV20-1 included, 4 or 5 TRBV segments were more frequent in patients than in controls. Patients with multiple sclerosis recorded significantly lower normalized Chao1 diversity than controls, the study found.

Prepared libraries of TCR beta cDNA carried unique molecular identifiers. From the PCR reads, TCRdb called clonotypes with MiXCR, one entry per CDR3 protein. The data show roughly 730,000 distinct CDR3 sequences, 25% to 30% seen once. As for this clonotype: Its specificity is unknown.

V was clipped by 2 bases and J by 7 bases; unmatched bases: 9. The CDR3 is made up of 14 amino acids. Per germline, CDR1 DFQATT and CDR2 SNEGSKA (reference sequence). The sample comprised blood. The sequence was obtained from a girl aged 10 to 17 with multiple sclerosis. The chain has TRBV20-1 and TRBJ2-7; TRBD2 matches at 9 bases. For the CDR3, the DNA is TGCAGTGCTAGACCTTTAGCGGGGGCGGGGGAGCAGTACTTC. Protein: CSARPLAGAGEQYF.